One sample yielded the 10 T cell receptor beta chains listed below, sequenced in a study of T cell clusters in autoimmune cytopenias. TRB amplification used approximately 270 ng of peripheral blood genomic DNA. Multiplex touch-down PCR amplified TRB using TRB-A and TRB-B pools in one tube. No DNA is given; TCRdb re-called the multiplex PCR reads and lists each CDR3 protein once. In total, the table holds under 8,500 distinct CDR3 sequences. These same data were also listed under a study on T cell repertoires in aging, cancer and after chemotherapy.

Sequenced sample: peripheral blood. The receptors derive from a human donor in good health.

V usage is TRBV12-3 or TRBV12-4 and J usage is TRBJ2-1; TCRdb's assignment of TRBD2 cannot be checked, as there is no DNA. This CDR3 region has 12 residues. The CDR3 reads CASSPDSDEQFF.

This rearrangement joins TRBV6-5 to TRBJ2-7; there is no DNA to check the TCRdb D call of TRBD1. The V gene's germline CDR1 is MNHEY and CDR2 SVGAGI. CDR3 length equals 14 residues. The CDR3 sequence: CASSLWGPNYEQYF.

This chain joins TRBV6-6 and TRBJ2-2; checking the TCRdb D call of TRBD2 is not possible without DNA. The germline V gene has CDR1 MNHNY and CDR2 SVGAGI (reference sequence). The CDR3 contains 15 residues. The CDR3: CASRPARTGTGELFF.

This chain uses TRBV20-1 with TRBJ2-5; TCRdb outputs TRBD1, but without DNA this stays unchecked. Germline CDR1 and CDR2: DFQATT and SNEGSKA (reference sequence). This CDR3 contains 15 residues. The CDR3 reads CSLYPGTDSGETQYF.

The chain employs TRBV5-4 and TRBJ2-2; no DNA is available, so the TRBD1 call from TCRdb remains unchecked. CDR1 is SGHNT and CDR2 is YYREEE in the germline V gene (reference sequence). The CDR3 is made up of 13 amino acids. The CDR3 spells CASSIKGPGELFF.

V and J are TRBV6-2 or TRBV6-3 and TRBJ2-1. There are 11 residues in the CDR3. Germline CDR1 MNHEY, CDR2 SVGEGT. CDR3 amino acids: CASSYPDEQFF.

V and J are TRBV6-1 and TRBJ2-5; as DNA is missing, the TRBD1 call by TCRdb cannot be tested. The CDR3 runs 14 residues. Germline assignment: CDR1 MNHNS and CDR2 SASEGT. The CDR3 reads CASSVWGRRETQYF.

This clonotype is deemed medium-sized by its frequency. The CDR3 loop reads CASMVPREGRFEQFF. This chain uses TRBV19 with TRBJ2-1; TCRdb's D gene call, TRBD2, goes unchecked for lack of DNA. The CDR3 totals 15 residues. Looked up from germline, CDR1 is LNHDA and CDR2 is SQIVND (reference sequence). The whole variable domain, filled in from reference TRBV19 and TRBJ2-1, reads DGGITQSPKYLFRKEGQNVTLSCEQNLNHDAMYWYRQDPGQGLRLIYYSQIVNDFQKGDIAEGYSVSREKKESFPLTVTSAQKNPTAFYLCASMVPREGRFEQFFGPGTRLTVL.

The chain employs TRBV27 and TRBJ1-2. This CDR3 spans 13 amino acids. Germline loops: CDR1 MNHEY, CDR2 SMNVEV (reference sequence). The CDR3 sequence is CASSNEGNYGYTF.

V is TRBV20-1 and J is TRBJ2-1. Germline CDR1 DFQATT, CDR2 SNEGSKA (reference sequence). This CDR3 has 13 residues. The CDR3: CSASKGTDNEQFF.